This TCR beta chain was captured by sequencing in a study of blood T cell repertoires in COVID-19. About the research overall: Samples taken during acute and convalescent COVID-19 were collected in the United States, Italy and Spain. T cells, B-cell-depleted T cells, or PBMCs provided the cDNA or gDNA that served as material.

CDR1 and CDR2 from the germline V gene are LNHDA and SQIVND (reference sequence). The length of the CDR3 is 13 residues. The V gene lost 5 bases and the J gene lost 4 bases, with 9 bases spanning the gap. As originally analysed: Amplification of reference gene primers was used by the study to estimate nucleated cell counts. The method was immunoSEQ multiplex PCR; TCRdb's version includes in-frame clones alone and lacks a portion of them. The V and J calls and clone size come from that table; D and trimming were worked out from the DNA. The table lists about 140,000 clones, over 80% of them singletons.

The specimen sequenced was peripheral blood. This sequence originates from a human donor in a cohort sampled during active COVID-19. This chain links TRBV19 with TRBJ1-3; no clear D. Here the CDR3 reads CASSPGYGNTIYF. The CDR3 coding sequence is TGTGCCAGTAGTCCGGGTTACGGAAACACCATATATTTT.